This T cell receptor (beta chain) comes out of a study of blood T cell repertoires in COVID-19. In the study overall: T cells, B-cell-depleted T cells, or PBMCs supplied cDNA or gDNA.

Germline CDR1 reads LNHDA; CDR2 reads SQIVND (reference sequence). This CDR3 contains 16 residues. Trimming took 5 bases from V and 5 from J; bases not matched to a gene: 11. As originally analysed: Amplification of reference gene primers was used by the study to estimate nucleated cell counts. TCRdb keeps only in-frame clones here, not all; method: immunoSEQ multiplex PCR. V, J and clone size are taken as reported in that table, and D and trimming were inferred from the DNA itself. Of roughly 53,000 clones listed, about three quarters are singletons. Sample: peripheral blood. The chain joins TRBV19 to TRBJ2-7, with TRBD2 matching 11 bases. This sequence was found in a man between 65 and 85 years old with active or convalescent COVID-19. Here the CDR3 reads CASSGGLLAGVNEQYF. The CDR3 coding sequence is TGTGCCAGTAGTGGGGGCTTACTAGCGGGAGTGAACGAGCAGTACTTC.